The T cell receptor (beta chain) under discussion was sequenced for a study of technical replicates of blood from a handful of donors. The assay was immunoSEQ multiplex PCR, and TCRdb's table has in-frame clones only and misses some. The sample has 76,000 or so clones, 91% seen once. J gave up 4 bases and V 5 bases, and 13 bases lay outside the gene matches. The CDR3 is 16 residues long. Germline V lookup: CDR1 SGHVS, CDR2 FNYEAQ. The specimen sequenced was T cells isolated from PBMCs. The genes are TRBV7-6 and TRBJ1-2; 7 nucleotides match TRBD1. The source of this sequence is a human donor in good health. In DNA form, the CDR3 reads TGTGCCAGCAGCCCTCAAACAGGGGTGGTGAGCTATGGCTACACCTTC. Amino acids: CASSPQTGVVSYGYTF.